Listed here is a single T cell receptor (beta chain). Its antigen is still unknown. A J-beta primer mix and a sample-barcoded 5' primer were used in a second PCR of roughly 7 to 12 cycles. In TCRdb, the 5' RACE reads were re-called with MiXCR into one record per CDR3 protein. The table includes around 990,000 distinct CDR3 sequences, about two fifths detected once. V shed 0 bases and J shed 0 bases, with 9 bases lying between them. The CDR3 runs to 15 residues. Germline assignment: CDR1 LGHNA and CDR2 YSLEER. The sample belongs to a study of blood T cells in healthy people across ages. Study summary: The template switching approach captured approximately one barcoded beta molecule for every two T cells. Regarding the study as a whole: Estimated diversity across one million T cells was deemed an underestimate. Expanded clonotype changes were possibly confounded by unknown donor CMV status.

With each sample, at least 6 micrograms of total RNA were extracted. The TCR was taken from a man aged 18 to 35 in good health. This rearrangement joins TRBV4-3 to TRBJ2-7; no clear D. The source material was blood. CDR3 sequence: CASSQDPRGSYEQYF. CDR3 DNA sequence: TGCGCCAGCAGCCAAGATCCTCGAGGCTCCTACGAGCAGTACTTC.